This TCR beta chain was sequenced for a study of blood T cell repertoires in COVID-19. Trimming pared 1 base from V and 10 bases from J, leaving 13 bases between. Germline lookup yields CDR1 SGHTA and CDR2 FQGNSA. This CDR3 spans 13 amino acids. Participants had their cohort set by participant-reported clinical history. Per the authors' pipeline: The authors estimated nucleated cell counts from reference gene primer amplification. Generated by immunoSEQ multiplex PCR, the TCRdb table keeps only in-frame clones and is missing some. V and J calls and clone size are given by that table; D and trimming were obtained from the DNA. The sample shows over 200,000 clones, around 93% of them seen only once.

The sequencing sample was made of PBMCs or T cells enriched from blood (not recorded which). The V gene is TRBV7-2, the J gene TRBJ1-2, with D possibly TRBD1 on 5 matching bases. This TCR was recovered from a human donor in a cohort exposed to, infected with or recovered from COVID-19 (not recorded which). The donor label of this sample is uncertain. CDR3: CASSLVGGADYTF. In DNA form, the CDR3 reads TGTGCCAGCAGCTTAGTGGGAGGGGCCGACTACACCTTC.